One sample yielded the 24 T cell receptor beta chains listed below, sequenced in a study of blood T cell repertoires in COVID-19. Produced via immunoSEQ multiplex PCR; TCRdb's table is partial and in-frame only. The sample consists of some 190,000 clones, over 65% of them appearing once. Source material: peripheral blood. Every receptor here comes from a person aged 70 to 85 with COVID-19, enrolled during active disease.

The count of this clone is one. CDR3 sequence reads: CASSYESPGELFF. The DNA for the CDR3 is TGTGCCAGCAGTTACGAGAGTCCCGGGGAGCTGTTTTTT. The chain couples TRBV6-6 to TRBJ2-2; D uncertain. The CDR3 has 13 amino acids. V shed 2 bases and J shed 6 bases, with 7 bases lying between them. The germline gives CDR1 MNHNY, CDR2 SVGAGI (reference sequence).

The CDR3 nucleotides are TGTGCCAGCAGCTTCATAGTGGGACAGGGGGCCTCTGGAAACACCATATATTTT. Protein product: CASSFIVGQGASGNTIYF. The chain carries TRBV7-9 and TRBJ1-3, with 12 bases matching TRBD1. In germline, CDR1 is SEHNR, CDR2 FQNEAQ (reference sequence). The V segment lost 3 bases and the J segment 0 bases; nucleotides outside the gene matches: 6. CDR3 length: 18 residues.

The rearrangement links TRBV2 to TRBJ1-5; D remains ambiguous. Trimming took 4 bases from V and 1 from J, leaving 11 bases between them. Germline CDR1 is SNHLY and CDR2 is FYNNEI. The CDR3 sequence is 15 residues long. CDR3 in DNA: TGTGCCAGCAGTGCTTCAGGTTCGAGCAATCAGCCCCAGCATTTT. As protein: CASSASGSSNQPQHF. Full variable domain (remainder filled in from reference TRBV2 and TRBJ1-5): EPEVTQTPSHQVTQMGQEVILRCVPISNHLYFYWYRQILGQKVEFLVSFYNNEISEKSEIFDDQFSVERPDGSNFTLKIRSTKLEDSAMYFCASSASGSSNQPQHFGDGTRLSIL.

V is TRBV2 and J is TRBJ2-4; TRBD2 agrees at 7 bases. Germline loops: CDR1 SNHLY, CDR2 FYNNEI. Trimming removed 8 bases from V and 8 bases from J; junction bases left unmatched: 6. This CDR3 spans 12 amino acids. CDR3 in amino acids: CASEPGGDIQYF. CDR3 DNA sequence: TGTGCCAGCGAGCCGGGGGGAGACATTCAGTACTTC.

The chain employs TRBV28 and TRBJ2-7; 9 positions agree with TRBD1. Germline CDR1 and CDR2: MDHEN and SYDVKM. V lost 5 bases, J lost 4 bases, and 6 bases stayed unmatched. This CDR3 has 14 amino acids. The CDR3 loop is CASSPGQGGYEQYF. For the CDR3, the DNA is TGTGCCAGCAGTCCGGGACAGGGAGGATACGAGCAGTACTTC.

This chain connects TRBV5-1 to TRBJ2-7, with 8 bases aligning to TRBD1. The germline CDR1 and CDR2 sequences are SGHRS and YFSETQ. The length of the CDR3 is 14 residues. The ends lost 4 bases at V and 2 bases at J; junction bases unmatched: 5. CDR3 sequence reads: CASSPTGGAYEQYF. For the CDR3, the DNA is TGCGCCAGCAGCCCTACAGGGGGTGCCTACGAGCAGTACTTC.

This chain links TRBV19 with TRBJ1-5, with D possibly being TRBD1 (5 bases). The CDR3 runs to 12 residues. Germline-derived CDR1 and CDR2 are LNHDA and SQIVND (reference sequence). Trimming left V 7 bases short and J 11 bases short, with 15 bases between. CDR3 sequence (DNA): TGTGCCAGTAATCCTGGTGGGGGGGCCCAGCATTTT. Its translation is CASNPGGGAQHF.

J is TRBJ2-4 and V is TRBV19; maybe TRBD1 (5 bases). Per germline, CDR1 LNHDA and CDR2 SQIVND (reference sequence). V was clipped by 10 bases and J by 4 bases, with 14 bases between them. This CDR3 spans 13 amino acids. The CDR3, as DNA: TGTGCCACCCGGCCCACAGGAAAAAACATTCAGTACTTC. This translates into CATRPTGKNIQYF.

This clone came up once. The rearrangement links TRBV5-1 to TRBJ1-3, with 7 bases aligning to TRBD1. V shed 1 base, J shed 2 bases, and the junction held 12 bases outside the gene matches. The CDR3 consists of 18 residues. CDR1 is SGHRS and CDR2 is YFSETQ in the germline V gene. The CDR3 nucleotides are TGCGCCAGCAGCTTGCAGAGCCGACAGGGAGGTGCTGGAAACACCATATATTTT. Translating gives CASSLQSRQGGAGNTIYF.

The chain carries TRBV5-1 and TRBJ2-7; D is undetermined. Germline CDR1 and CDR2: SGHRS and YFSETQ. The CDR3 extends over 12 amino acids. V was clipped by 4 bases and J by 11 bases, with 16 bases between them. The CDR3 region is CASSPERATKYF. The CDR3 DNA sequence: TGCGCCAGCAGCCCGGAGAGAGCTACTAAGTACTTC.

This clone was counted a few times. The rearrangement joins TRBV18 to TRBJ1-5, with D maybe TRBD1 (5 bases). This CDR3 has 14 residues. The V and J ends lost 1 base and 6 bases respectively, with 10 bases between them. Germline CDR1 is KGHSH and CDR2 is LQKENI. The CDR3 DNA follows: TGTGCCAGCTCACCACAGGGGTTGGGTCAGCCCCAGCATTTT. This sequence encodes CASSPQGLGQPQHF.

The genes are TRBV4-2 and TRBJ1-6; 7 bases match TRBD1. The CDR3 is 17 residues long. Germline V gene sequence: CDR1 LGHNA, CDR2 YNFKEQ. With 3 bases clipped from V and 9 bases from J, the junction kept 14 bases outside the gene matches. CDR3 sequence: CASSQMGTGAASSPLHF. The DNA for the CDR3 is TGTGCCAGCAGCCAGATGGGAACAGGGGCCGCTAGTTCACCCCTCCACTTT.

This chain connects TRBV28 to TRBJ2-7, with 8 bases identical to TRBD1. V lost 5 bases and J lost 0; bases outside the gene matches: 9. This CDR3 region has 16 residues. Germline V gene lookup returns CDR1 MDHEN and CDR2 SYDVKM. The CDR3 nucleotides read TGTGCCAGCAGTCCCTCCGCGCAGGGGGCCTCCTACGAGCAGTACTTC. As protein: CASSPSAQGASYEQYF.

V and J are TRBV28 and TRBJ1-5; perhaps TRBD1 as D (6 bases). From germline, CDR1 is MDHEN and CDR2 SYDVKM. The CDR3 extends over 13 amino acids. Trimming removed 6 bases at V and 6 bases at J, with 12 bases between. The chain's CDR3 is CASRLLGAQPQHF. CDR3 sequence (DNA): TGTGCCAGCAGACTGCTGGGGGCTCAGCCCCAGCATTTT.

CDR3: CASSWRQPYEQYF. As DNA, the CDR3 is TGTGCCAGCAGTTGGCGACAGCCATACGAGCAGTACTTC. V gene TRBV6-2 or TRBV6-3 combines with J gene TRBJ2-7; D may be TRBD1 (5 bases). Germline loops: CDR1 MNHEY, CDR2 SVGEGT. The CDR3 has 13 residues. V was clipped by 4 bases and J by 4 bases, with 11 bases between them.

V is TRBV5-4 and J is TRBJ1-1; TRBD1 is a possible D gene (6 bases). Deletions cut 4 bases from V and 0 bases from J, with 28 bases between. The CDR3 has 20 residues. Germline V lookup: CDR1 SGHNT, CDR2 YYREEE (reference sequence). The DNA of the CDR3 is TGTGCCAGCAGCGGGGGGGGGCTCAATATAAACCCCACGATGAACACTGAAGCTTTCTTT. As protein: CASSGGGLNINPTMNTEAFF. The entire variable domain, with the rest obtained from reference TRBV5-4 and TRBJ1-1, is as follows: ETGVTQSPTHLIKTRGQQVTLRCSSQSGHNTVSWYQQALGQGPQFIFQYYREEENGRGNFPPRFSGLQFPNYSSELNVNALELDDSALYLCASSGGGLNINPTMNTEAFFGQGTRLTVV.

The rearrangement uses TRBV28 and TRBJ1-1; D not certain. Trimming stripped 4 bases from V and 4 bases from J, with 10 bases between. This CDR3 has 13 residues. Per germline, CDR1 MDHEN and CDR2 SYDVKM. The CDR3 reads CASSSPTLTEAFF. CDR3 DNA sequence: TGTGCCAGCAGTTCCCCGACACTCACTGAAGCTTTCTTT. Complete variable domain (other parts from reference TRBV28 and TRBJ1-1): DVKVTQSSRYLVKRTGEKVFLECVQDMDHENMFWYRQDPGLGLRLIYFSYDVKMKEKGDIPEGYSVSREKKERFSLILESASTNQTSMYLCASSSPTLTEAFFGQGTRLTVV.

The genes are TRBV5-1 and TRBJ1-3; TRBD1 matches at 7 bases. V lost 0 bases to trimming and J lost 6 bases; unmatched junction nucleotides: 9. Germline loops: CDR1 SGHRS, CDR2 YFSETQ. The CDR3 length is 16 residues. CDR3 sequence: CASSLESGGHSNTIYF. In DNA, the CDR3 is TGCGCCAGCAGCTTGGAGTCAGGGGGACATTCAAACACCATATATTTT.

The CDR3 DNA reads as TGTGCCAGCAGTGGACGGGGTAATAGGTCCTACGAGCAGTACTTC. Encoded protein: CASSGRGNRSYEQYF. The chain combines TRBV5-6 with TRBJ2-7, with TRBD2 as a possible D gene (5 bases). CDR3 length: 15 residues. Trimming took 5 bases from V and 1 from J, leaving 16 bases between them. The germline V gene encodes CDR1 SGHDT and CDR2 YYEEEE.

This clone was seen once. The chain recombines TRBV5-1 with TRBJ1-1, with a tentative D call TRBD1 (6 bases). V was cut by 1 base and J by 4 bases, with 17 bases left in between. The germline CDR1 and CDR2 sequences are SGHRS and YFSETQ. The CDR3 spans 16 residues. CDR3 in DNA: TGCGCCAGCAGCTTGAGGGACACCCCAGAGGCCACTGAAGCTTTCTTT. It is translated as CASSLRDTPEATEAFF.

The chain recombines TRBV27 with TRBJ2-7; 7 bases match TRBD1. Germline lookup yields CDR1 MNHEY and CDR2 SMNVEV (reference sequence). V lost 3 bases, J lost 0 bases, and 5 bases stayed unmatched. CDR3 length: 15 residues. The CDR3 DNA is TGTGCCAGCAGTTTGACCCGGGACAGCTCCTACGAGCAGTACTTC. Protein sequence: CASSLTRDSSYEQYF.

This chain links TRBV28 with TRBJ1-5, with no clear D. The ends were cut back, 5 bases at V and 2 bases at J, with 4 bases in the middle. The CDR3 runs 12 residues. Germline V gene sequence: CDR1 MDHEN, CDR2 SYDVKM. The CDR3 loop reads CASSSGNQPQHF. CDR3 bases: TGTGCCAGCAGTAGCGGCAATCAGCCCCAGCATTTT.

The CDR3 sequence: CASSELRVSNTEAFF. For the CDR3, the DNA is TGTGCCAGCAGTGAATTGCGGGTCTCGAACACTGAAGCTTTCTTT. The gene calls are TRBV2 and TRBJ1-1; D gene ambiguous. CDR3 length: 15 residues. Deletions cut 2 bases from V and 1 base from J, with 11 bases between. The V gene's germline CDR1 is SNHLY and CDR2 FYNNEI.

CDR3 residues: CASSLAKRQGDNSPLHF. As DNA, the CDR3 is TGCGCCAGCAGCTTGGCCAAGCGACAGGGGGATAATTCACCCCTCCACTTT. The rearrangement links TRBV5-1 to TRBJ1-6, with TRBD1 identical over 9 bases. The CDR3 contains 17 residues. V lost 0 bases, J lost 5 bases, and 6 bases stayed unmatched. Germline-derived CDR1 and CDR2 are SGHRS and YFSETQ.